This passage covers 28 T cell receptor beta chains from one sample sequenced in a study of cytomegalovirus exposure and HLA in healthy donors. Both 60 Vbeta primers and 13 Jbeta primers went into the PCR. The data were produced by immunoSEQ multiplex PCR, yet TCRdb's version contains in-frame clones alone and is incomplete. The data contain approximately 160,000 clones, under 80% of them singletons. Sequencing was performed on PBMCs. The receptors come from a woman in her fifties or sixties in good health and CMV-seropositive.

The CDR3 region is CAITPTGRDTEAFF. CDR3 nucleotides: TGTGCCATCACTCCTACAGGGCGGGACACTGAAGCTTTCTTT. The chain has TRBV10-3 and TRBJ1-1; D possibly corresponds to TRBD1 (6 bases). V lost 7 bases, J lost 3 bases, and 15 bases lay in between. CDR1 and CDR2 from the germline V gene are ENHRY and SYGVKD. This CDR3 has 14 residues.

The chain recombines TRBV19 with TRBJ2-2; D not resolved. The V end was cut by 0 bases, the J end by 7 bases, with 6 bases between. This CDR3 spans 13 amino acids. Germline-derived CDR1 and CDR2 are LNHDA and SQIVND (reference sequence). CDR3 DNA: TGTGCCAGTAGTATAGAGGGCGACGGGGAGCTGTTTTTT. This gives the protein CASSIEGDGELFF.

The genes are TRBV5-1 and TRBJ2-7; 8 bases map to TRBD2. Germline CDR1 SGHRS, CDR2 YFSETQ. J was trimmed by 1 base and V by 5 bases; bases with no gene match: 8. CDR3 length: 15 amino acids. CDR3 coding DNA: TGCGCCAGCAGGTGGCGGGGGGACCCATCCTACGAGCAGTACTTC. As protein: CASRWRGDPSYEQYF. Combining the CDR3 with reference TRBV5-1 and TRBJ2-7 gives the whole variable domain KAGVTQTPRYLIKTRGQQVTLSCSPISGHRSVSWYQQTPGQGLQFLFEYFSETQRNKGNFPGRFSGRQFSNSRSEMNVSTLELGDSALYLCASRWRGDPSYEQYFGPGTRLTVT.

V gene TRBV5-4 combines with J gene TRBJ1-1, with D unresolved. CDR1 and CDR2 (germline): SGHNT, YYREEE (reference sequence). V shed 1 base and J shed 0 bases, with 10 bases lying between them. The CDR3 totals 15 residues. The CDR3 is CASSLKQSLNTEAFF. Here the CDR3 DNA reads TGTGCCAGCAGCTTGAAACAGTCATTGAACACTGAAGCTTTCTTT.

This chain uses TRBV30 with TRBJ2-3; 9 bases line up with TRBD2. V was pared by 3 bases and J by 0 bases, with 7 bases of the junction left unmatched. Per the germline V gene, CDR1 is GTSNPN and CDR2 is SVGIG (reference sequence). The CDR3 loop spans 16 amino acids. The CDR3 region has the DNA TGTGCCTGGAGGGAACCGGGACTAGCTAGCACAGATACGCAGTATTTT. Its protein product is CAWREPGLASTDTQYF.

The CDR3 bases are TGTGCCAGCAGCCCGGGACAGTCCTACGAGCAGTACTTC. Translating it yields CASSPGQSYEQYF. The rearrangement uses TRBV9 and TRBJ2-7, with TRBD1 matching 7 bases. V was pared by 4 bases and J by 1 base, with 2 bases of the junction left unmatched. The CDR3 length is 13 residues. Germline CDR1 and CDR2: SGDLS and YYNGEE.

The chain recombines TRBV29-1 with TRBJ2-7; TRBD1 matches at 10 bases. J lost 3 bases, V lost 5 bases, and 1 base had no gene match. This CDR3 comprises 12 residues. Per the germline V gene, CDR1 is SQVTM and CDR2 is ANQGSEA. The CDR3 sequence is CSVWTGGYEQYF. The DNA of the CDR3 is TGCAGCGTTTGGACAGGGGGCTACGAGCAGTACTTC.

The chain recombines TRBV11-2 with TRBJ2-3, with 9 bases matching TRBD1. The CDR3 loop spans 16 amino acids. Germline V gives CDR1 SGHAT, CDR2 FQNNGV. Trimming at V came to 6 bases and at J to 2 bases, leaving 9 bases not matched to a gene. Here the CDR3 DNA reads TGTGCCAGCAGAAAGAAACAGGGGGCTTTCACAGATACGCAGTATTTT. It codes for CASRKKQGAFTDTQYF.

Comments on this clone: One junction end does not reproduce the germline sequence, and a read error may be involved. Distinct nucleotide sequences in the sample also encode this CDR3. The chain couples TRBV5-1 to TRBJ2-5; 10 bases fit TRBD2. This CDR3 has 15 residues. CDR1 and CDR2 (germline): SGHRS, YFSETQ. The CDR3 nucleotides are TGTGCCAGCAGCTCCCCTAGCGGGGGTCAAGAGACCCAGTACTTC. Its protein is CASSSPSGGQETQYF. Complete variable domain (other parts from reference TRBV5-1 and TRBJ2-5): KAGVTQTPRYLIKTRGQQVTLSCSPISGHRSVSWYQQTPGQGLQFLFEYFSETQRNKGNFPGRFSGRQFSNSRSEMNVSTLELGDSALYLCASSSPSGGQETQYFGPGTRLLVL.

In its sample, this clone was seen many times. The gene calls are TRBV19 and TRBJ1-1; tentative D call: TRBD1 (6 bases). Deletions cut 6 bases from V and 7 bases from J, with 15 bases between. This CDR3 region has 13 residues. Germline V gene sequence: CDR1 LNHDA, CDR2 SQIVND (reference sequence). CDR3 coding DNA: TGTGCCAGTAGCTTAACAGGGCTGAGTGAAGCTTTCTTT. It specifies CASSLTGLSEAFF.

This sequence joins TRBV5-1 and TRBJ2-5; 11 bases are shared with TRBD1. Germline assignment: CDR1 SGHRS and CDR2 YFSETQ. The CDR3 loop spans 14 amino acids. With 4 bases clipped from V and 4 bases from J, the junction kept 3 bases outside the gene matches. CDR3 DNA sequence: TGCGCCAGCAGCATGGGGACAGGGGGAGAGACCCAGTACTTC. Translated, it gives CASSMGTGGETQYF.

The chain recombines TRBV6-5 with TRBJ1-2; maybe TRBD1 (5 bases). The germline CDR1 and CDR2 sequences are MNHEY and SVGAGI. CDR3 length: 11 residues. With 8 bases removed from V and 5 bases from J, the gap between germline ends came to 9 bases. The CDR3 nucleotides are TGTGCCAGCGGCAAGGGGTATGGCTACACCTTC. It codes for CASGKGYGYTF.

V usage is TRBV15 and J usage is TRBJ1-1; D unresolved. There are 15 residues in the CDR3. V lost 0 bases, J lost 0 bases, and 8 bases lay in between. Germline CDR1 LNHNV, CDR2 YYDKDF (reference sequence). The CDR3, as DNA: TGTGCCACCAGCAGAGAAGTACAGCTGAACACTGAAGCTTTCTTT. This codes for CATSREVQLNTEAFF.

V is TRBV9 and J is TRBJ1-2; 7 bases are shared with TRBD1. The CDR3 runs 17 residues. The V segment lost 3 bases and the J segment 4 bases; nucleotides outside the gene matches: 15. In germline, CDR1 is SGDLS, CDR2 YYNGEE. The DNA of the CDR3 is TGTGCCAGCAGCGCCAATACCGGCGGGACAGCAAGCTATGGCTACACCTTC. Translation gives CASSANTGGTASYGYTF.

The J gene is TRBJ2-1, the V gene TRBV12-5; maybe TRBD1 (5 bases). The germline gives CDR1 LGHNT, CDR2 FRNRAP. Trimming pared 3 bases from V and 5 bases from J, leaving 14 bases between. The CDR3 is 15 amino acids. The CDR3 DNA reads as TGTGCTAGTGGTTTCACGATGACAGCAGACAATGAGCAGTTCTTC. It specifies CASGFTMTADNEQFF.

This clone was observed a few times. The V gene is TRBV19, the J gene TRBJ2-2; TRBD1 matches 8 bases. Germline lookup yields CDR1 LNHDA and CDR2 SQIVND (reference sequence). The ends lost 5 bases at V and 5 bases at J; junction bases unmatched: 7. CDR3 length: 15 residues. The CDR3 sequence: CASSAGGAGTGELFF. The CDR3 DNA follows: TGTGCCAGTAGTGCAGGGGGCGCCGGAACCGGGGAGCTGTTTTTT. The whole variable domain, remainder taken from reference TRBV19 and TRBJ2-2, is DGGITQSPKYLFRKEGQNVTLSCEQNLNHDAMYWYRQDPGQGLRLIYYSQIVNDFQKGDIAEGYSVSREKKESFPLTVTSAQKNPTAFYLCASSAGGAGTGELFFGEGSRLTVL.

Regarding this clone: Germline and junction disagree at one end, which may indicate a read error. The chain joins TRBV7-7 to TRBJ2-1; 7 nucleotides agree with TRBD1. The germline CDR1 and CDR2 sequences are SSHAT and FNYEAQ (reference sequence). This CDR3 is built from 15 residues. This CDR3 is CASSLWDSSKNEQFF. CDR3 nucleotides: TGTGCTAGCAGCTTATGGGACAGCTCAAAGAATGAGCAGTTCTTC.

The chain recombines TRBV19 with TRBJ1-5, with D hard to call. The CDR3 runs to 14 residues. V lost 3 bases and J lost 4, with 10 bases in between. CDR1 is LNHDA and CDR2 is SQIVND in the germline V gene (reference sequence). The CDR3 DNA reads as TGTGCCAGTAGTATCTCCAGTAAAAATCAGCCCCAGCATTTT. Protein sequence: CASSISSKNQPQHF.

The chain carries TRBV2 and TRBJ2-7; D ambiguous. Germline loops: CDR1 SNHLY, CDR2 FYNNEI. The V and J ends lost 6 bases and 2 bases respectively, with 8 bases between them. The CDR3 consists of 12 residues. The CDR3 DNA follows: TGTGCCAGCAGCTTCACAACCTACGAGCAGTACTTC. This translates into CASSFTTYEQYF.

This chain connects TRBV5-6 to TRBJ1-2, with TRBD1 matching 7 bases. This CDR3 spans 14 amino acids. With 0 bases clipped from V and 8 bases from J, the junction kept 7 bases outside the gene matches. In germline, CDR1 is SGHDT, CDR2 YYEEEE. In nucleotides, the CDR3 is TGTGCCAGCAGCTTGGGACAGGGCCATCGCGGCTACACCTTC. Residues: CASSLGQGHRGYTF.

This chain uses TRBV9 with TRBJ2-5; TRBD1 is a possible D gene (6 bases). CDR1 is SGDLS and CDR2 is YYNGEE in the germline V gene. The CDR3 totals 14 residues. The V end lost 3 bases, the J end lost 2 bases, and 11 bases lay between the germline ends. DNA of the CDR3: TGTGCCAGCAGCGGCCACAGGGAACAAGAGACCCAGTACTTC. This codes for CASSGHREQETQYF.

The rearrangement links TRBV6-4 to TRBJ2-2; tentatively, D is TRBD2 (5 bases). Germline CDR1 MRHNA, CDR2 SNTAGT. V was shortened by 0 bases and J by 7 bases, with 9 bases between the two germline ends. There are 14 residues in the CDR3. The CDR3: CASSDSRESGELFF. CDR3 nucleotide sequence: TGTGCCAGCAGTGACTCTCGGGAAAGCGGGGAGCTGTTTTTT.

This chain links TRBV15 with TRBJ2-4; D unclear. V was shortened by 1 base and J by 5 bases, with 12 bases between the two germline ends. The CDR3 runs 15 residues. Germline CDR1 and CDR2: LNHNV and YYDKDF (reference sequence). The CDR3 loop is CATSRGTLGQNIQYF. The CDR3 DNA is TGTGCCACCAGCAGAGGTACTCTAGGTCAAAACATTCAGTACTTC. Based on the CDR3 plus reference TRBV15 and TRBJ2-4, the full variable domain is DAMVIQNPRYQVTQFGKPVTLSCSQTLNHNVMYWYQQKSSQAPKLLFHYYDKDFNNEADTPDNFQSRRPNTSFCFLDIRSPGLGDTAMYLCATSRGTLGQNIQYFGAGTRLSVL.

The chain combines TRBV19 with TRBJ1-2; D gene ambiguous. The germline V and J ends were trimmed by 1 base and 0 bases, with 9 bases remaining between them. CDR3 length: 15 residues. Germline V gene lookup returns CDR1 LNHDA and CDR2 SQIVND (reference sequence). CDR3 sequence reads: CASSIGTPPNYGYTF. The DNA of the CDR3 is TGTGCCAGTAGTATAGGCACACCTCCTAACTATGGCTACACCTTC. The full variable domain, in which reference TRBV19 and TRBJ1-2 provide the parts outside the CDR3, is DGGITQSPKYLFRKEGQNVTLSCEQNLNHDAMYWYRQDPGQGLRLIYYSQIVNDFQKGDIAEGYSVSREKKESFPLTVTSAQKNPTAFYLCASSIGTPPNYGYTFGSGTRLTVV.

The gene calls are TRBV11-2 and TRBJ2-1, with 8 bases identical to TRBD1. Germline V lookup: CDR1 SGHAT, CDR2 FQNNGV. The J segment lost 6 bases and the V segment lost 3 bases, leaving 7 bases of the junction unmatched. This CDR3 contains 15 residues. In nucleotides, the CDR3 is TGTGCCAGCAGCTTCCGGCCAGGGGGCCGCAATGAGCAGTTCTTC. This translates into CASSFRPGGRNEQFF. Using reference TRBV11-2 and TRBJ2-1 for the parts outside the CDR3, the full variable domain is EAGVAQSPRYKIIEKRQSVAFWCNPISGHATLYWYQQILGQGPKLLIQFQNNGVVDDSQLPKDRFSAERLKGVDSTLKIQPAKLEDSAVYLCASSFRPGGRNEQFFGPGTRLTVL.

The chain carries TRBV5-1 and TRBJ2-3; no clear D gene. CDR1 SGHRS and CDR2 YFSETQ come from the germline V gene. The length of the CDR3 is 12 residues. The V end lost 0 bases, the J end lost 5 bases, and 4 bases lay between the germline ends. CDR3 sequence: CASSLDQDTQYF. DNA for the CDR3: TGCGCCAGCAGCTTGGATCAAGATACGCAGTATTTT.

The chain links TRBV5-4 to TRBJ1-2, with 7 bases lining up with TRBD1. The CDR3 has 15 residues. Germline CDR1 SGHNT, CDR2 YYREEE (reference sequence). V shed 1 base and J 3 bases; nucleotides not matched to a gene: 6. CDR3: CASSLISRGDYGYTF. The CDR3 bases are TGTGCCAGCAGCTTGATTTCCAGGGGGGACTATGGCTACACCTTC.

This clone was detected once. This chain joins TRBV5-6 and TRBJ1-5; the D is unclear. Germline V gene data show CDR1 as SGHDT and CDR2 as YYEEEE. This CDR3 spans 13 amino acids. The germline V and J ends were trimmed by 1 base and 3 bases, with 5 bases remaining between them. For the CDR3, the DNA is TGTGCCAGCAGCTTGAGAGTCAATCAGCCCCAGCATTTT. Amino acids: CASSLRVNQPQHF.